This entry features one T cell receptor beta chain sequence. Antigen: not known. This sample stems from a study of early T cells in non-severe SARS-CoV-2 infection. On the study more broadly: Investigators sequenced bulk RNA drawn from unsorted whole blood, and chains remained unpaired. Findings and caveats of the study: There was a bias toward anti-spike CD8 responses in VDJdb matching, which missed private and CD4 specificities.

Individual cDNA molecules each received unique molecular identifiers attached to them. Each CDR3 protein gets one entry after TCRdb re-called the 5' RACE reads with MiXCR. The sample consists of approximately 56,000 distinct CDR3 sequences, approximately 10% of them appearing once. Looked up from germline, CDR1 is SGHTA and CDR2 is FQGTGA. The CDR3 sequence is 16 residues long. J was trimmed by 0 bases and V by 5 bases; bases with no gene match: 3. The TCR sequence derives from an adult who was a healthcare worker with PCR-confirmed SARS-CoV-2 infection or an uninfected control (not recorded which). The material sequenced was whole blood. This sequence joins TRBV7-3 and TRBJ2-2; 10 nucleotides agree with TRBD1. The DNA of the CDR3 is TGTGCCAGCAGCGTAGGGACAGGGGCGAACACCGGGGAGCTGTTTTTT. Encoded protein: CASSVGTGANTGELFF.